The text below deals with one TCR beta chain. As yet, its antigen is unknown. Sequenced by immunoSEQ multiplex PCR; TCRdb stores in-frame clones only, minus some. The sample holds 90,000 to 150,000 clones; approximately 70% are singletons and the top ten take over 20%. The sample originates from a study of shared clonotypes between healthy human individuals. Overall study results and limits: The small donor group covered limited genetic and exposure diversity.

Deletions cut 1 base from V and 6 bases from J, with 13 bases between. From germline, CDR1 is LNHDA and CDR2 SQIVND (reference sequence). The CDR3 runs 15 residues. Sequences were obtained from memory CD8+ T cells sorted from blood. Subset here: CD45RO+ cells pooled with CCR7-negative TemRA cells. The receptor's source is a young woman in good health. This rearrangement joins TRBV19 to TRBJ2-1, with TRBD2 as a possible D gene (6 bases). The chain's CDR3 is CASSIVGMTSNEQFF. In nucleotides, the CDR3 is TGTGCCAGTAGTATAGTAGGGATGACTAGCAATGAGCAGTTCTTC.